The rows below give T cell receptor beta chains drawn from one sample of a study of blood T cell repertoires in COVID-19. Produced via immunoSEQ multiplex PCR; TCRdb's table is partial and in-frame only. The sample records under 300,000 clones, approximately 82% being singletons. The specimen was PBMCs or T cells enriched from blood (not recorded which). Receptors were obtained from a man aged 35 to 55 who had recovered from COVID-19. The CDR3 runs from the conserved cysteine through the conserved F or W. The D gene is left open where the match is weak. The size entry is marked missing in some rows and otherwise reads once, few, many or a size class.

J: TRBJ2-1; length: 13; D: -; size: -; V: TRBV14; DNA: TGTGCCAGCAGCCAAGATATGTTTACTCCCCAGTTCTTC; CDR3: CASSQDMFTPQFF
J: TRBJ2-1; length: 13; D: -; size: few; V: TRBV7-2; DNA: TGTGCCAGCAGCTTGATCCAGGGGTATGAGCAGTTCTTC; CDR3: CASSLIQGYEQFF
J: TRBJ2-5; length: 14; D: -; size: -; V: TRBV3-1/TRBV3-2; DNA: TGTGCCAGCAGTCACAGGGGAGGAGTAGAGACCCAGTACTTC; CDR3: CASSHRGGVETQYF
J: TRBJ2-3; length: 15; D: TRBD2; size: -; V: TRBV3-1/TRBV3-2; DNA: TGTGCCAGCGGAGATCCGGGGGGGAGCACAGATACGCAGTATTTT; CDR3: CASGDPGGSTDTQYF
J: TRBJ1-2; length: 14; D: TRBD1; size: -; V: TRBV7-2; DNA: TGTGCCAGCAGCTCTCCGGGACAGGGGTTCGGCTACACCTTC; CDR3: CASSSPGQGFGYTF
J: TRBJ2-3; length: 14; D: -; size: -; V: TRBV28; DNA: TGTGCCAGCCTACGGGACATAAACACAGATACGCAGTATTTT; CDR3: CASLRDINTDTQYF
J: TRBJ2-6; length: 16; D: -; size: -; V: TRBV9; DNA: TGTGCCAGCAGCGTAGTTTCCGGCTCTGGGGCCAACGTCCTGACTTTC; CDR3: CASSVVSGSGANVLTF
J: TRBJ2-7; length: 13; D: -; size: -; V: TRBV7-6; DNA: TGTGCCAGCAGCTCCACTACGCCCTACGAGCAGTACTTC; CDR3: CASSSTTPYEQYF
J: TRBJ2-2; length: 16; D: -; size: once; V: TRBV18; DNA: TGTGCCAGCTCCCAAGAGACTAACTTAAACACCGGGGAGCTGTTTTTT; CDR3: CASSQETNLNTGELFF
J: TRBJ2-1; length: 15; D: TRBD2; size: -; V: TRBV2; DNA: TGTGCCAGCCGCGACGGGGGGGCGGTCTACAATGAGCAGTTCTTC; CDR3: CASRDGGAVYNEQFF
J: TRBJ2-7; length: 14; D: TRBD1; size: once; V: TRBV5-1; DNA: TGCGCCAGCAGCAAGGGGGACAGGCCCTACGAGCAGTACTTC; CDR3: CASSKGDRPYEQYF
J: TRBJ2-7; length: 12; D: TRBD1; size: -; V: TRBV19; DNA: TGTGCCAGTAGGGACCAGGGGGACGAGCAGTACTTC; CDR3: CASRDQGDEQYF
J: TRBJ2-7; length: 15; D: TRBD2; size: -; V: TRBV11-2; DNA: TGTGCCAGCAGCTCGACTAGCGGGAACTATGGCGAGCAGTACTTC; CDR3: CASSSTSGNYGEQYF
J: TRBJ2-7; length: 15; D: TRBD2; size: few; V: TRBV7-3; DNA: TGTGCCAGCAGCTTAACTAGCGGGGGGACCTACGAGCAGTACTTC; CDR3: CASSLTSGGTYEQYF
J: TRBJ2-1; length: 16; D: TRBD2; size: -; V: TRBV5-1; DNA: TGCGCCAGCAGCTTGGTCCCCGGGACTAGCGTTACTGAGCAGTTCTTC; CDR3: CASSLVPGTSVTEQFF
J: TRBJ2-3; length: 16; D: TRBD2; size: -; V: TRBV4-2; DNA: TGTGCCAGCAGCCAAGCCTCTAGCGGAGGCACAGATACGCAGTATTTT; CDR3: CASSQASSGGTDTQYF
J: TRBJ2-1; length: 16; D: TRBD2; size: -; V: TRBV3-1/TRBV3-2; DNA: TGTGCCAGCAGCCGTCAGACTAGCGGAGGGGGGAATGAGCAGTTCTTC; CDR3: CASSRQTSGGGNEQFF
J: TRBJ2-7; length: 13; D: -; size: -; V: TRBV12-3/TRBV12-4; DNA: TGTGCCAGCAGCTCGGACGGACACAAAGCGCGGTACTTC; CDR3: CASSSDGHKARYF
J: TRBJ1-2; length: 15; D: TRBD1; size: -; V: TRBV5-6; DNA: TGTGCCAGCAGCTCCGTAACAGGGGGCACTGGTGGCTACACCTTC; CDR3: CASSSVTGGTGGYTF
J: TRBJ1-2; length: 14; D: -; size: -; V: TRBV4-3; DNA: TGCGCCAGCAGCCAAGAAAGGGGGAACTATGGCTACACCTTC; CDR3: CASSQERGNYGYTF
J: TRBJ2-3; length: 16; D: TRBD2; size: -; V: TRBV6-5; DNA: TGTGCCAGCAGTTACTCCCTAGCGGGAGCTACAGATACGCAGTATTTT; CDR3: CASSYSLAGATDTQYF
J: TRBJ2-2; length: 16; D: TRBD2; size: -; V: TRBV9; DNA: TGTGCCAGCAGCGCCCGGGACTATAAAGGGTGGGAGGAGCTGTTTTTT; CDR3: CASSARDYKGWEELFF
J: TRBJ2-1; length: 16; D: -; size: -; V: TRBV14; DNA: TGTGCCAGCAGCCAATTTGTCGGGAGCTCCTACAATGAGCAGTTCTTC; CDR3: CASSQFVGSSYNEQFF
J: TRBJ1-5; length: 15; D: -; size: -; V: TRBV7-8; DNA: TGTGCCAGCACCCCCCGAGTAGGGGAGGACCAGCCCCAGCATTTT; CDR3: CASTPRVGEDQPQHF
J: TRBJ1-3; length: 16; D: -; size: -; V: TRBV28; DNA: TGTGCCAGCCGTCGTCGTGGGGGCCCAATTGGAAACACCATATATTTT; CDR3: CASRRRGGPIGNTIYF
J: TRBJ2-7; length: 14; D: TRBD2; size: few; V: TRBV14; DNA: TGTGCCAGCAGCGCTAGCGGGGTATCCTACGAGCAGTACTTC; CDR3: CASSASGVSYEQYF
J: TRBJ1-1; length: 15; D: -; size: -; V: TRBV19; DNA: TGTGCCAGTAGTATTCTCAACCAGCGGGGCACTGAAGCTTTCTTT; CDR3: CASSILNQRGTEAFF
J: TRBJ1-1; length: 14; D: -; size: -; V: TRBV4-2; DNA: TGTGCCAGCAGCCAAGAGCGCACTAACACTGAAGCTTTCTTT; CDR3: CASSQERTNTEAFF
J: TRBJ1-5; length: 14; D: -; size: -; V: TRBV19; DNA: TGTGCCAGTAGTACGCGGGACGGCAATCAGCCCCAGCATTTT; CDR3: CASSTRDGNQPQHF
J: TRBJ2-3; length: 14; D: -; size: many; V: TRBV7-3; DNA: TGTGCCAGCAGCTTAGGTTCTTCGGGAGATACGCAGTATTTT; CDR3: CASSLGSSGDTQYF
J: TRBJ1-1; length: 17; D: TRBD1; size: -; V: TRBV5-1; DNA: TGCGCCAGCAGCTTGGAGCCCGCCGGGACAGGGTCGACTGAAGCTTTCTTT; CDR3: CASSLEPAGTGSTEAFF
J: TRBJ1-1; length: 15; D: -; size: few; V: TRBV7-8; DNA: TGTGCCAGCAGCCCAGGGAGGGCCGAGGAGACTGAAGCTTTCTTT; CDR3: CASSPGRAEETEAFF
J: TRBJ1-4; length: 15; D: -; size: once; V: TRBV4-3; DNA: TGCGCCAGCAGCCAAACTCGACAGGTTAATGAAAAACTGTTTTTT; CDR3: CASSQTRQVNEKLFF
J: TRBJ2-7; length: 13; D: -; size: -; V: TRBV7-9; DNA: TGTGCCAGCAGCCCGCGGGTAGGGTCCGAGCAGTACTTC; CDR3: CASSPRVGSEQYF